Below, 21 T cell receptor beta chains from the same sample are listed, as sequenced in a study of CD8 T cells in ankylosing spondylitis. Each CDR3 protein gets one entry after TCRdb re-called the 5' RACE reads with MiXCR. There are about 160,000 distinct CDR3 sequences in the sample; around 19% occur only once, and about 7.8% lies in the top ten. The sample was blood, either unsorted or a sorted T cell fraction (not recorded which). The receptors stem from a male donor with ankylosing spondylitis or in good health (not recorded which).

In this sample, this clonotype turned up many times. This chain connects TRBV20-1 to TRBJ2-7; D unresolved. Germline CDR1 reads DFQATT; CDR2 reads SNEGSKA (reference sequence). This CDR3 spans 14 amino acids. Trimming left V 0 bases short and J 2 bases short, with 11 bases between. CDR3: CSARDDPAAYEQYF. The CDR3 DNA follows: TGCAGTGCTAGAGATGATCCGGCGGCCTACGAGCAGTACTTC.

This clonotype was seen only a few times. The chain combines TRBV28 with TRBJ2-1; the D gene is possibly TRBD1 (6 bases). From germline, CDR1 is MDHEN and CDR2 SYDVKM. V was cut by 5 bases and J by 4 bases, with 15 bases left in between. This CDR3 region has 15 residues. For the CDR3, the DNA is TGTGCCAGCAGTGAAGGACAGATCCCGTACAATGAGCAGTTCTTC. Translated: CASSEGQIPYNEQFF. Filled out from reference TRBV28 and TRBJ2-1, the complete variable domain reads DVKVTQSSRYLVKRTGEKVFLECVQDMDHENMFWYRQDPGLGLRLIYFSYDVKMKEKGDIPEGYSVSREKKERFSLILESASTNQTSMYLCASSEGQIPYNEQFFGPGTRLTVL.

This clonotype was observed at least ten times. The chain employs TRBV5-1 and TRBJ2-2; the D is unclear. From germline, CDR1 is SGHRS and CDR2 YFSETQ. CDR3 length: 16 residues. Trimming took 0 bases from V and 3 from J, leaving 12 bases between them. CDR3 sequence reads: CASSLASRDYTGELFF. The DNA of the CDR3 is TGCGCCAGCAGCTTGGCTTCTAGGGATTACACCGGGGAGCTGTTTTTT.

This clonotype was observed at least ten times. V gene TRBV12-3 or TRBV12-4 combines with J gene TRBJ1-2; D is unclear. V was cut by 3 bases and J by 2 bases, with 7 bases left in between. The CDR3 is made up of 13 amino acids. The CDR3 region is CASSLGENYGYTF. DNA for the CDR3: TGTGCCAGCAGTTTGGGAGAGAACTATGGCTACACCTTC.

The chain links TRBV5-1 to TRBJ2-3; D uncertain. This CDR3 spans 13 amino acids. CDR1 is SGHRS, CDR2 YFSETQ, per germline. Trimming removed 3 bases from V and 6 bases from J, with 11 bases in between. The CDR3 loop reads CASSSEMMDTQYF. For the CDR3, the DNA is TGCGCCAGCAGCTCAGAGATGATGGATACGCAGTATTTT. The full variable domain, completed using reference TRBV5-1 and TRBJ2-3, is KAGVTQTPRYLIKTRGQQVTLSCSPISGHRSVSWYQQTPGQGLQFLFEYFSETQRNKGNFPGRFSGRQFSNSRSEMNVSTLELGDSALYLCASSSEMMDTQYFGPGTRLTVL.

The chain links TRBV9 to TRBJ2-1; weak D call: TRBD2 (6 bases). Between the trimmed V and J ends, which lost 3 bases and 6 bases, there was a span of 13 bases. The length of the CDR3 is 14 residues. Germline V gene lookup returns CDR1 SGDLS and CDR2 YYNGEE. CDR3 amino acids: CASSGGAGSNEQFF. CDR3 nucleotides: TGTGCCAGCAGCGGGGGCGCGGGATCCAATGAGCAGTTCTTC. The full variable domain, completed using reference TRBV9 and TRBJ2-1, is DSGVTQTPKHLITATGQRVTLRCSPRSGDLSVYWYQQSLDQGLQFLIQYYNGEERAKGNILERFSAQQFPDLHSELNLSSLELGDSALYFCASSGGAGSNEQFFGPGTRLTVL.

V and J are TRBV12-3 or TRBV12-4 and TRBJ2-2, with TRBD2 as a possible D gene (6 bases). This CDR3 is 16 amino acids long. V shed 6 bases and J shed 4 bases, with 18 bases lying between them. CDR3 nucleotide sequence: TGTGCCAGCAGCCCAAGACTAGAAAGTACCACCGGGGAGCTGTTTTTT. This translates into CASSPRLESTTGELFF.

This clonotype was found many times. This chain uses TRBV3-1 with TRBJ2-7; no clear D gene. This CDR3 region has 12 residues. Trimming took 1 base from V and 4 from J, leaving 5 bases between them. Germline lookup yields CDR1 LGHDT and CDR2 YNNKEL (reference sequence). CDR3 sequence reads: CASSQGGYEQYF. CDR3 in DNA: TGTGCCAGCAGCCAAGGTGGATACGAGCAGTACTTC.

This clonotype showed up just a few times. The genes are TRBV18 and TRBJ1-2, with D perhaps matching TRBD1 (6 bases). In germline, CDR1 is KGHSH, CDR2 LQKENI. The CDR3 is 15 amino acids. V was shortened by 2 bases and J by 9 bases, with 19 bases between the two germline ends. CDR3 DNA: TGTGCCAGCTCACCATACCAGGGGTCTTTCGAGAGCTACACCTTC. Translated: CASSPYQGSFESYTF.

This clonotype was seen a handful of times. The V and J genes are TRBV7-9 and TRBJ2-7; TRBD2 matches at 9 bases. Per the germline V gene, CDR1 is SEHNR and CDR2 is FQNEAQ (reference sequence). V shed 5 bases, J shed 4 bases, and the junction held 9 bases outside the gene matches. The CDR3 contains 15 residues. The CDR3 loop is CASSALAGNRYEQYF. In DNA, the CDR3 is TGTGCCAGCAGCGCCCTAGCGGGGAACCGGTACGAGCAGTACTTC.

This clonotype has ten or more counts. The chain has TRBV29-1 and TRBJ2-2; 11 nucleotides align to TRBD2. V dropped 7 bases and J dropped 6; count of bases not matched to a gene: 16. The CDR3 has 17 residues. Germline V lookup: CDR1 SQVTM, CDR2 ANQGSEA. CDR3 sequence reads: CSAFKGRTSGSPGELFF. The CDR3, as DNA: TGCAGCGCCTTCAAAGGGAGAACTAGCGGGAGTCCCGGGGAGCTGTTTTTT.

The genes are TRBV18 and TRBJ2-7; 11 bases are a match to TRBD2. The CDR3 covers 16 residues. Germline V gene data show CDR1 as KGHSH and CDR2 as LQKENI. Trimming cost V 3 bases and J 1 base; bases outside gene matches: 5. This chain's CDR3 is CASSPFTSGGSYEQYF. As DNA, the CDR3 is TGTGCCAGCTCACCCTTCACTAGCGGGGGATCCTACGAGCAGTACTTC. Complete variable domain (other parts from reference TRBV18 and TRBJ2-7): NAGVMQNPRHLVRRRGQEARLRCSPMKGHSHVYWYRQLPEEGLKFMVYLQKENIIDESGMPKERFSAEFPKEGPSILRIQQVVRGDSAAYFCASSPFTSGGSYEQYFGPGTRLTVT.

V is TRBV5-1 and J is TRBJ2-7; a weak D match, TRBD1 (6 bases). CDR1 and CDR2 (germline): SGHRS, YFSETQ. This CDR3 is 15 amino acids long. The V end was cut by 3 bases, the J end by 5 bases, with 18 bases between. The CDR3 is CASSSQPDRLNEQYF. The CDR3 DNA follows: TGCGCCAGCAGCTCCCAACCAGACAGGCTGAACGAGCAGTACTTC.

This clonotype was counted at least ten times. The V and J genes are TRBV10-2 and TRBJ1-1, with D unresolved. CDR1 is WSHSY and CDR2 is SAAADI in the germline V gene. V was trimmed by 8 bases and J by 0 bases, leaving 7 bases between them. The CDR3 loop spans 12 amino acids. In DNA, the CDR3 is TGCGCCAGCGGAGGGATGAACACTGAAGCTTTCTTT. It yields the protein CASGGMNTEAFF.

In its sample, this clonotype was seen a few times. The chain has TRBV9 and TRBJ2-4; either TRBD1 or TRBD2 may supply D (6 bases each). Trimming took off 4 bases at V and 8 bases at J, with 16 bases between the two ends. The CDR3 contains 14 residues. Germline lookup yields CDR1 SGDLS and CDR2 YYNGEE. This chain's CDR3 is CASSSFGGADIQYF. The CDR3 region has the DNA TGTGCCAGCAGCTCGTTCGGGGGCGCGGACATTCAGTACTTC.

This clonotype showed up just a few times. The chain links TRBV7-9 to TRBJ2-7; D gene ambiguous. Germline loops: CDR1 SEHNR, CDR2 FQNEAQ (reference sequence). CDR3 length: 14 residues. Trimming took off 5 bases at V and 7 bases at J, with 18 bases between the two ends. In nucleotides, the CDR3 is TGTGCCAGCAGCCACCAGAGAGCAGTGAAAGAGCAGTACTTC. Amino acids: CASSHQRAVKEQYF.

The sample holds one count of this clonotype. The V and J genes are TRBV28 and TRBJ1-5; D possibly corresponds to TRBD1 (5 bases). The CDR3 consists of 16 residues. The V end was cut by 3 bases, the J end by 4 bases, with 16 bases between. CDR1 is MDHEN, CDR2 SYDVKM, per germline. CDR3 in amino acids: CASSLDKSTGNQPQHF. The CDR3 DNA follows: TGTGCCAGCAGTTTGGACAAGTCAACTGGGAATCAGCCCCAGCATTTT.

This clonotype was seen a few times. The chain uses TRBV27 and TRBJ2-1; D might be TRBD1 (6 bases). From germline, CDR1 is MNHEY and CDR2 SMNVEV (reference sequence). The CDR3 is made up of 16 amino acids. The V and J ends lost 5 bases and 0 bases respectively, with 14 bases between them. The CDR3, as DNA: TGTGCCAGCAGTCCAGACAGGTTAAACTCCTACAATGAGCAGTTCTTC. Translation gives CASSPDRLNSYNEQFF.

This clonotype was counted between two and nine times. The chain carries TRBV10-2 and TRBJ1-6; 8 nucleotides agree with TRBD1. Germline V gene data show CDR1 as WSHSY and CDR2 as SAAADI. This CDR3 contains 14 residues. The junction had 9 bases not matched to a gene; V was cut back by 7 bases and J by 10 bases. The CDR3 DNA sequence: TGCGCCAGCACCGTGGACAGGGAGGGCTCACCCCTCCACTTT. Its translation: CASTVDREGSPLHF.

The chain combines TRBV29-1 with TRBJ1-1; perhaps TRBD1 as D (5 bases). The CDR3 runs to 12 residues. With 4 bases removed from V and 4 bases from J, the gap between germline ends came to 10 bases. Per germline, CDR1 SQVTM and CDR2 ANQGSEA. The CDR3 protein is CSVGGASTEAFF. CDR3 sequence (DNA): TGCAGCGTTGGCGGGGCGAGCACTGAAGCTTTCTTT.

The sample holds many counts of this clonotype. The CDR3 DNA follows: TGTGCCAGCAGCTTGATACAGGGCCGCCGCGTTATTGAAAAACTGTTTTTT. It codes for CASSLIQGRRVIEKLFF. The chain recombines TRBV5-5 with TRBJ1-4; possibly TRBD1 for D (6 bases). The CDR3 length is 17 residues. V shed 1 base and J shed 7 bases, with 20 bases lying between them. The V gene's germline CDR1 is SGHKS and CDR2 YYEKEE (reference sequence).